One sample yielded the 30 T cell receptor beta chains listed below, sequenced in a study of breast tumors, draining lymph nodes, adjacent tissues. Axillary draining lymph nodes of breast cancer patients supplied the node samples. TCRdb used MiXCR to reprocess the multiplex PCR reads, holding one entry per CDR3 protein. The sample has approximately 130,000 distinct CDR3 sequences, 21% seen once; the top ten hold 2% to 2.5%. Sequenced input: axillary lymph node tissue. These receptors all stem from a female donor with breast cancer. Some clones in this sample may be carry-over from other donors' samples.

This clonotype has a single count. This may arise from a read error, as a much more abundant clone is one base away. The CDR3: CASGSATTGSEQYF. CDR3 coding DNA: TGTGCCAGTGGCTCCGCGACGACAGGGTCCGAGCAGTACTTC. This chain joins TRBV19 and TRBJ2-7; TRBD1 agrees at 7 bases. J lost 6 bases, V lost 8 bases, and 13 bases had no gene match. CDR1 and CDR2 (germline): LNHDA, SQIVND (reference sequence). The CDR3 covers 14 residues.

Note on this clonotype: A read error is possible here, since a much larger clone lies one base away. The chain employs TRBV3-1 and TRBJ2-6, with D perhaps TRBD2 (5 bases). Germline V gives CDR1 LGHDT, CDR2 YNNKEL (reference sequence). The CDR3 has 15 amino acids. The CDR3 region is CASGVAYSGTNVLTF. DNA of the CDR3: TGTGCCAGCGGGGTAGCGTACTCTGGGACCAACGTCCTGACTTTC.

Comments on this clonotype: A much larger clone is a single base away; this may be a read error. This chain connects TRBV9 to TRBJ1-3, with D possibly being TRBD1 (5 bases). Trimming took off 3 bases at V and 4 bases at J, with 14 bases between the two ends. From germline, CDR1 is SGDLS and CDR2 YYNGEE. The CDR3 spans 15 residues. CDR3 region: CASSADEGTGNTIYF. CDR3 in DNA: TGTGCCAGCAGCGCCGACGAGGGGACCGGAAACACCATATATTTT.

This clonotype was observed at least ten times. The chain recombines TRBV11-2 with TRBJ2-1, with 9 bases aligning to TRBD2. Germline assignment: CDR1 SGHAT and CDR2 FQNNGV. Trimming removed 5 bases from V and 4 bases from J; junction bases left unmatched: 9. This CDR3 region has 16 residues. The CDR3 loop is CASSLRGGRDYNEQFF. The CDR3 nucleotides are TGTGCCAGCAGCCTAAGGGGCGGGAGGGATTACAATGAGCAGTTCTTC.

There are many counts of this clonotype. The V gene is TRBV7-2, the J gene TRBJ2-1; 9 bases line up with TRBD2. Germline V lookup: CDR1 SGHTA, CDR2 FQGNSA. Trimming took 2 bases from V and 6 from J; bases not matched to a gene: 5. The CDR3 runs 15 residues. CDR3 in amino acids: CASSLSAGGLNEQFF. The CDR3 DNA sequence: TGTGCCAGCAGCTTAAGTGCGGGAGGGCTCAATGAGCAGTTCTTC.

This clonotype was observed many times. CDR3 nucleotides: TGCGCCAGCAGCTTGACCGGGACGGATTATGGCTACACCTTC. Translated: CASSLTGTDYGYTF. This chain uses TRBV5-1 with TRBJ1-2; TRBD1 is a possible D gene (5 bases). The CDR3 is 14 residues long. The V end was cut by 1 base, the J end by 5 bases, with 12 bases between. Germline-derived CDR1 and CDR2 are SGHRS and YFSETQ.

In this sample, this clonotype turned up many times. The chain links TRBV5-4 to TRBJ2-1; TRBD2 matches at 8 bases. Per germline, CDR1 SGHNT and CDR2 YYREEE (reference sequence). Trimming at V came to 5 bases and at J to 7 bases, leaving 8 bases not matched to a gene. This CDR3 spans 14 amino acids. The CDR3 loop is CASRPGTRSNEQFF. The CDR3 bases are TGTGCCAGCAGGCCCGGGACTAGAAGTAATGAGCAGTTCTTC.

At least ten counts were recorded for this clonotype. Here the CDR3 reads CASSPSGSTGELFF. CDR3 coding DNA: TGTGCCAGCAGCCCTAGCGGGAGTACCGGGGAGCTGTTTTTT. This chain uses TRBV7-3 with TRBJ2-2; 10 bases map to TRBD2. Germline trimming cut 5 bases from V and 5 bases from J; bases unmatched to any gene: 2. Germline-derived CDR1 and CDR2 are SGHTA and FQGTGA. The CDR3 extends over 14 amino acids.

The sample holds a few counts of this clonotype. CDR3 nucleotides: TGTGCCTGGAGTGGCCCGGATAGTCCGGGACAGGGGGCCGGAGAGCAGTTCTTC. This translates into CAWSGPDSPGQGAGEQFF. The genes are TRBV30 and TRBJ2-1, with 12 bases aligning to TRBD1. V lost 1 base and J lost 10; bases outside the gene matches: 17. CDR3 length equals 18 residues. CDR1 and CDR2 (germline): GTSNPN, SVGIG (reference sequence).

The sample holds many counts of this clonotype. The chain is built from TRBV7-9 and TRBJ1-5; D unclear. V lost 7 bases and J lost 1, with 17 bases in between. Looked up from germline, CDR1 is SEHNR and CDR2 is FQNEAQ (reference sequence). This CDR3 is 16 amino acids long. This CDR3 reads CASTPGARSSNQPQHF. The CDR3 DNA is TGTGCCAGCACCCCGGGAGCAAGATCCAGCAATCAGCCCCAGCATTTT. The complete variable domain, with remaining parts taken from reference TRBV7-9 and TRBJ1-5, reads DTGVSQNPRHKITKRGQNVTFRCDPISEHNRLYWYRQTLGQGPEFLTYFQNEAQLEKSRLLSDRFSAERPKGSFSTLEIQRTEQGDSAMYLCASTPGARSSNQPQHFGDGTRLSIL.

This clonotype has a count of ten or more. The chain uses TRBV12-3 or TRBV12-4 and TRBJ2-6, with D unclear. The CDR3 length is 15 residues. Trimming cost V 6 bases and J 0 bases, with 9 bases left between them. The CDR3 is CASSPIFSGANVLTF. CDR3 coding DNA: TGTGCCAGCAGCCCAATATTCTCTGGGGCCAACGTCCTGACTTTC.

There are many counts of this clonotype. V gene TRBV6-5 combines with J gene TRBJ2-5, with D possibly TRBD1 on 5 matching bases. Germline V gene sequence: CDR1 MNHEY, CDR2 SVGAGI. The V gene lost 2 bases and the J gene lost 5 bases, with 12 bases spanning the gap. This CDR3 is built from 14 residues. The CDR3 sequence: CASSYGAGLETQYF. The DNA of the CDR3 is TGTGCCAGCAGTTACGGGGCAGGGCTGGAGACCCAGTACTTC.

Of note for this clonotype: A clone one base away is much larger, so this may be a read error. J is TRBJ2-5 and V is TRBV7-9; 11 bases match TRBD2. Trimming removed 1 base from V and 6 bases from J; junction bases left unmatched: 22. The CDR3 length is 21 residues. CDR1 is SEHNR and CDR2 is FQNEAQ in the germline V gene (reference sequence). The CDR3 sequence is CASSLDTGIGLAGGVGKTQYF. CDR3 nucleotides: TGTGCCAGCAGCTTAGACACCGGGATTGGGCTAGCGGGAGGAGTTGGAAAGACCCAGTACTTC. Using reference TRBV7-9 and TRBJ2-5 for the parts outside the CDR3, the full variable domain is DTGVSQNPRHKITKRGQNVTFRCDPISEHNRLYWYRQTLGQGPEFLTYFQNEAQLEKSRLLSDRFSAERPKGSFSTLEIQRTEQGDSAMYLCASSLDTGIGLAGGVGKTQYFGPGTRLLVL.

This clonotype was recorded many times. The rearrangement uses TRBV29-1 and TRBJ2-7; TRBD1 matches 7 bases. Per the germline V gene, CDR1 is SQVTM and CDR2 is ANQGSEA. The CDR3 sequence is 15 residues long. The junction had 11 bases not matched to a gene; V was cut back by 6 bases and J by 0 bases. The CDR3 loop reads CSVKPGQPFSYEQYF. In nucleotides, the CDR3 is TGCAGCGTGAAACCGGGACAGCCATTCTCCTACGAGCAGTACTTC.

With regard to this clonotype: A much larger clone is a single base away; this may be a read error. The V and J genes are TRBV9 and TRBJ1-5; 8 positions match TRBD1. The V and J ends lost 2 bases and 4 bases, in that order; junction bases with no gene match: 8. CDR3 length equals 16 residues. Germline-derived CDR1 and CDR2 are SGDLS and YYNGEE. CDR3 sequence (DNA): TGTGCCAGCAGCGTGGAGGACAGGGTTTCGAATCAGCCCCAGCATTTT. Its translation is CASSVEDRVSNQPQHF.

Regarding this clonotype: A clone one base away is much larger, so this may be a read error. This chain uses TRBV19 with TRBJ2-7, with D hard to call. Germline V gene sequence: CDR1 LNHDA, CDR2 SQIVND (reference sequence). Deletions cut 6 bases from V and 3 bases from J, with 15 bases between. This CDR3 is 14 amino acids long. The CDR3 nucleotides read TGTGCCAGTAGCGCAACATATGCCGGCTACGAGCAGTACTTC. It is translated as CASSATYAGYEQYF.

As concerns this clonotype: A much larger clone sits a single nucleotide away, making a read error possible. The chain is built from TRBV20-1 and TRBJ2-1, with TRBD2 matching 11 bases. The V gene's germline CDR1 is DFQATT and CDR2 SNEGSKA (reference sequence). The junction had 8 bases not matched to a gene; V was cut back by 2 bases and J by 5 bases. This CDR3 is 16 amino acids long. CDR3: CSARNVTSGRDNEQFF. The CDR3 nucleotides read TGCAGTGCTAGAAATGTCACTAGCGGGAGAGACAATGAGCAGTTCTTC.

The sample holds many counts of this clonotype. This chain joins TRBV20-1 and TRBJ2-1; 7 nucleotides line up with TRBD2. The CDR3 loop spans 14 amino acids. Germline V gene lookup returns CDR1 DFQATT and CDR2 SNEGSKA (reference sequence). Trimming took 3 bases from V and 4 from J; bases not matched to a gene: 6. Here the CDR3 DNA reads TGCAGTGCTAGCTTTTCGGGAGGTTACAATGAGCAGTTCTTC. Translating it yields CSASFSGGYNEQFF.

Ten or more counts support this clonotype. The chain links TRBV9 to TRBJ1-5; D unresolved. Germline values: CDR1 SGDLS, CDR2 YYNGEE. The CDR3 is 15 residues long. V was shortened by 2 bases and J by 1 base, with 10 bases between the two germline ends. Here the CDR3 DNA reads TGTGCCAGCAGCGTTGGAACGAACAGCAATCAGCCCCAGCATTTT. It specifies CASSVGTNSNQPQHF.

At least ten counts were recorded for this clonotype. The rearrangement links TRBV20-1 to TRBJ1-5; no clear D gene. CDR3 size: 15 residues. Looked up from germline, CDR1 is DFQATT and CDR2 is SNEGSKA (reference sequence). Trimming took 1 base from V and 4 from J, leaving 14 bases between them. CDR3 region: CSARGGGVGNQPQHF. The CDR3 DNA reads TGCAGTGCTAGAGGGGGAGGTGTCGGTAATCAGCCCCAGCATTTT.

A word on this clonotype: A clone one base away is much larger, so this may be a read error. The chain uses TRBV30 and TRBJ1-2; tentatively, D is TRBD1 (6 bases). The CDR3 consists of 14 residues. The V gene lost 5 bases and the J gene lost 3 bases, with 16 bases spanning the gap. The V gene's germline CDR1 is GTSNPN and CDR2 SVGIG (reference sequence). The CDR3 sequence: CAWGGSGDDYGYTF. The CDR3 DNA is TGTGCCTGGGGTGGATCAGGGGACGACTATGGCTACACCTTC.

Comment on this clonotype: This could be a read error, since a much larger clone is one nucleotide away. This sequence joins TRBV19 and TRBJ2-7, with TRBD2 matching over 12 bases. CDR1 LNHDA and CDR2 SQIVND come from the germline V gene (reference sequence). CDR3 size: 17 residues. Trimming took 2 bases from V and 4 from J; bases not matched to a gene: 9. The CDR3 nucleotides read TGTGCCAGTAGTATAATCCCCCGACTAGCGGGAGAATACGAGCAGTACTTC. Translated: CASSIIPRLAGEYEQYF.

A remark on this clonotype: It may be a read error: a sequence one base away is much more abundant. This chain links TRBV27 with TRBJ2-7, with no clear D. Germline V gene lookup returns CDR1 MNHEY and CDR2 SMNVEV (reference sequence). The CDR3 has 12 residues. Trimming pared 4 bases from V and 5 bases from J, leaving 9 bases between. This chain's CDR3 is CASSSPGNEQYF. CDR3 nucleotide sequence: TGTGCCAGCAGTTCCCCGGGCAACGAGCAGTACTTC.

This clonotype appeared many times. The rearrangement joins TRBV19 to TRBJ2-1, with D perhaps TRBD2 (5 bases). Germline values: CDR1 LNHDA, CDR2 SQIVND (reference sequence). V lost 2 bases, J lost 0 bases, and 11 bases lay in between. The CDR3 is 16 residues long. CDR3 in DNA: TGTGCCAGTAGTATATACAGTGCGGGCTCCTACAATGAGCAGTTCTTC. Protein sequence: CASSIYSAGSYNEQFF.

With respect to this clonotype: Given a much more abundant clone one base away, this may be a read error. This chain joins TRBV2 and TRBJ1-5; no firm D call. The CDR3 extends over 14 amino acids. The V gene's germline CDR1 is SNHLY and CDR2 FYNNEI. V dropped 5 bases and J dropped 5 bases, with 13 bases sitting between them. DNA of the CDR3: TGTGCCAGCAGTTTAGGCGCAGTGGATCAGCCCCAGCATTTT. Translating gives CASSLGAVDQPQHF.

In the case of this clonotype: A much larger clone differs by one base, so this may be a read error. The J gene is TRBJ2-7, the V gene TRBV3-1; D gene unclear. CDR3 length: 13 amino acids. The germline gives CDR1 LGHDT, CDR2 YNNKEL (reference sequence). V was cut by 4 bases and J by 5 bases, with 12 bases left in between. CDR3 sequence: CASSRGGIHEQYF. CDR3 DNA sequence: TGTGCCAGCAGCCGAGGCGGAATCCACGAGCAGTACTTC.

Concerning this clonotype itself: With a much larger clone just one base away, this may be a read error. This chain joins TRBV10-3 and TRBJ1-3, with D maybe TRBD1 (5 bases). The CDR3 covers 13 residues. Germline V lookup: CDR1 ENHRY, CDR2 SYGVKD. The CDR3 DNA reads as TGTGCCAGCAGTTGGGACCTTGGAAGCACCATATATTTT. Its protein is CASSWDLGSTIYF.

This clonotype was detected ten times or more. V and J are TRBV20-1 and TRBJ1-5, with 7 nucleotides matching TRBD1. From germline, CDR1 is DFQATT and CDR2 SNEGSKA (reference sequence). The J segment lost 3 bases and the V segment lost 1 base, leaving 6 bases of the junction unmatched. This CDR3 region has 15 residues. This CDR3 is CSARVGGQNNQPQHF. For the CDR3, the DNA is TGCAGTGCTAGAGTGGGGGGACAGAACAATCAGCCCCAGCATTTT.

This clonotype has just a few counts. CDR3 sequence (DNA): TGTGCCAGCGGCCCCGCGGGGGGCAGGGGGCAACTCGCTGGGGCCAACGTCCTGACTTTC. Translation gives CASGPAGGRGQLAGANVLTF. This chain uses TRBV7-9 with TRBJ2-6, with D possibly called TRBD1 or TRBD2 (8 bases each). Germline loops: CDR1 SEHNR, CDR2 FQNEAQ (reference sequence). This CDR3 has 20 amino acids. V lost 8 bases and J 2 bases, leaving 28 bases between the germline ends.

The sample holds many counts of this clonotype. For the CDR3, the DNA is TGTGCCAGCAGCCCCCATCAACAGGGGGCTTCGTACGAGCAGTACTTC. It yields the protein CASSPHQQGASYEQYF. This chain uses TRBV5-5 with TRBJ2-7; 9 bases map to TRBD1. Germline-derived CDR1 and CDR2 are SGHKS and YYEKEE (reference sequence). J gave up 4 bases and V 4 bases, and 12 bases lay outside the gene matches. This CDR3 comprises 16 residues.